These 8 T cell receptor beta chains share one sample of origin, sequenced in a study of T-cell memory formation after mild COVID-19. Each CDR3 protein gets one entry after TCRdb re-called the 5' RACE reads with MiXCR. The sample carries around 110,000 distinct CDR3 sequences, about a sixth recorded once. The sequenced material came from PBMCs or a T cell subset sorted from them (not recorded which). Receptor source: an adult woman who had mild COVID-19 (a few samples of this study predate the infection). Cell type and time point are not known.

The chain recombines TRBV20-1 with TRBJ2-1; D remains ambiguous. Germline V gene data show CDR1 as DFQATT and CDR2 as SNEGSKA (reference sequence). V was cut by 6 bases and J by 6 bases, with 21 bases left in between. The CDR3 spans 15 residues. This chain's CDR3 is CSARDSWARGNEQFF. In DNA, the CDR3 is TGCAGTGCCCGAGACTCATGGGCCCGAGGCAATGAGCAGTTCTTC.

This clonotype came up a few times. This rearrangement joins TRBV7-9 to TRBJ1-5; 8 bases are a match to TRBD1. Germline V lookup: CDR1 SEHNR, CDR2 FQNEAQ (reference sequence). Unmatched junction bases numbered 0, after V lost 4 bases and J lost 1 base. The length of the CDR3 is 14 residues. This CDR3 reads CASSSGGSNQPQHF. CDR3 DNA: TGTGCCAGCAGCTCAGGGGGCAGCAATCAGCCCCAGCATTTT.

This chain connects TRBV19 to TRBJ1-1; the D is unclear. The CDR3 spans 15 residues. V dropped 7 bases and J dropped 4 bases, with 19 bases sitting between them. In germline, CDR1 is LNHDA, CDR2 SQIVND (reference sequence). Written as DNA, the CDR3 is TGTGCCAGTAATCAAGGGCCGGTTCGTTTCACTGAAGCTTTCTTT. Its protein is CASNQGPVRFTEAFF.

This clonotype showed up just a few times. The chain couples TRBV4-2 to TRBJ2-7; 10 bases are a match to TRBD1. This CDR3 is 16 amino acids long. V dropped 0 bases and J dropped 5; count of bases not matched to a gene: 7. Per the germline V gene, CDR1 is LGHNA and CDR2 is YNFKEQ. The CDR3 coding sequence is TGTGCCAGCAGCCAAGATCATGGGACAGGGGCCCACGAGCAGTACTTC. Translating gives CASSQDHGTGAHEQYF.

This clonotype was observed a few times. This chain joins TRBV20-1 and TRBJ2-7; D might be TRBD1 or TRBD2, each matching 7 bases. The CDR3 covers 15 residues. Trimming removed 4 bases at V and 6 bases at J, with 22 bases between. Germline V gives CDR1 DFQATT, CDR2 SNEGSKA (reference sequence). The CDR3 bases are TGCAGTGCTAAATTCCCTACAGGGGACTACGGCGAGCAGTACTTC. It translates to CSAKFPTGDYGEQYF.

CDR3 nucleotides: TGTGCCAGCAGTCGGAGGGGCTACAATGAGCAGTTCTTC. Protein product: CASSRRGYNEQFF. The chain couples TRBV2 to TRBJ2-1; D perhaps matches TRBD2 (6 bases). The CDR3 runs 13 residues. Looked up from germline, CDR1 is SNHLY and CDR2 is FYNNEI. The germline V and J ends were trimmed by 5 bases and 3 bases, with 8 bases remaining between them.

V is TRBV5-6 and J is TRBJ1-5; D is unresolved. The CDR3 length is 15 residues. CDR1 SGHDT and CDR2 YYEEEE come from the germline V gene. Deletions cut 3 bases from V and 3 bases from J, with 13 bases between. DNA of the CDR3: TGTGCCAGCAGCTGGGCGTGGCAGGTCAATCAGCCCCAGCATTTT. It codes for CASSWAWQVNQPQHF.

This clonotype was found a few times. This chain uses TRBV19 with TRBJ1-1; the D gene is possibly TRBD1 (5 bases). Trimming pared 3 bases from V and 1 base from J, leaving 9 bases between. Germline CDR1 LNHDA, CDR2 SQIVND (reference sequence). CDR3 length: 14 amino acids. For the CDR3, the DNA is TGTGCCAGTAGTATCGACAGAGAGAACACTGAAGCTTTCTTT. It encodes CASSIDRENTEAFF.